A selection of T cell receptor beta chains follows, all from one sample in a study of T cell responses to AZD1222 COVID-19 vaccine. Clones were sequenced by immunoSEQ multiplex PCR, and TCRdb holds only the in-frame ones, with some missing. The data hold 150,000 to 200,000 clones, with 70% to 90% observed a single time. This specimen consisted of peripheral blood, obtained 28 days after the second dose of the MenACWY control vaccine. The receptors originated from an adult who received the MenACWY meningococcal vaccine as a control. Both conserved end residues are part of each CDR3. The D gene is left open where the match is weak. Not every row has a clone size; where given, it reads once, few, many or a size class.

cdr3_nt cdr3_aa v_call d_call j_call clone_size
TGTGCCAGTAGTATATCGAACGGCTATGGCTACACCTTC CASSISNGYGYTF TRBV19 - TRBJ1-2 -
TGTGCCAGCAGCTCCGCGGAGGGGCGGTGGGAGCTGTTTTTT CASSSAEGRWELFF TRBV28 - TRBJ2-2 -
TGTGCCTGGAGTGTTGGCGGGACAGGTCGAGGGTCCGAGCAGTACTTC CAWSVGGTGRGSEQYF TRBV30 TRBD1 TRBJ2-7 -
TGCAGCGTTGGCTTATTAGCGGGAGTTAAGACCGGGGAGCTGTTTTTT CSVGLLAGVKTGELFF TRBV29-1 TRBD2 TRBJ2-2 -
TGTGCCAGCAGCCTGTACGGGGCGAGTTGGACTAATGAAAAACTGTTTTTT CASSLYGASWTNEKLFF TRBV28 - TRBJ1-4 -
TGTGCCAGCAGCTTGGGGGAGGGGTATGGCTACACCTTC CASSLGEGYGYTF TRBV7-9 - TRBJ1-2 -
TGTGCCAGCAGATCCCCGGGACTAGCACGCGTTTACGAGCAGTACTTC CASRSPGLARVYEQYF TRBV28 TRBD2 TRBJ2-7 -
TGTGCCAGCAGCCATTGGACAGGGACTGGGGCCAACGTCCTGACTTTC CASSHWTGTGANVLTF TRBV7-3 TRBD1 TRBJ2-6 -
TGCGCCAGCAGCCAAGACCCCAATGGCGAGCAGTACTTC CASSQDPNGEQYF TRBV4-3 - TRBJ2-7 -
TGCGCCAGCAGCCAAGATCCCGCAGGGCCGAGCGGCTACACCTTC CASSQDPAGPSGYTF TRBV4-3 - TRBJ1-2 -
TGCAGCGCGGGGAGGGGAGGGGAAAAACTGTTTTTT CSAGRGGEKLFF TRBV29-1 - TRBJ1-4 few
TGCGCCAGCAGCTTGGACAGGGAGAAGTTAGCAGGGCAGTACTTC CASSLDREKLAGQYF TRBV5-1 - TRBJ2-7 -
TGTGCCAGCAAGAGTCCTCGGGACATGAAAATGAACACTGAAGCTTTCTTT CASKSPRDMKMNTEAFF TRBV28 - TRBJ1-1 -
TGTGCCAGCAGTGATCTGAACACTGAAGCTTTCTTT CASSDLNTEAFF TRBV2 - TRBJ1-1 -
TGTGCCAGCTCCCTGCGGGGCAGGTCTAATGAGCAGTTCTTC CASSLRGRSNEQFF TRBV18 - TRBJ2-1 -
TGTGCCAGCAGGGTCGGGGGGTCCGGGGAGCTGTTTTTT CASRVGGSGELFF TRBV7-9 TRBD2 TRBJ2-2 -
TGTGCCAGCAGCCTTGGTCCTCAAAAGTCATTC CASSLGPQKSF TRBV3-1/TRBV3-2 - TRBJ2-7 -
TGTGCCAGTACGGACAGAAACTATGGCTACACCTTC CASTDRNYGYTF TRBV19 - TRBJ1-2 once
TGTGCCAGCAGCCTTAGCGGGAGGAACTACAATGAGCAGTTCTTC CASSLSGRNYNEQFF TRBV7-9 TRBD2 TRBJ2-1 -
TGTGCCAGCAGCAGGTACCGGGACTCAGCCTACAATGAGCAGTTCTTC CASSRYRDSAYNEQFF TRBV5-4 - TRBJ2-1 once
TGTGCCAGCCCCCGGGAGGATGCCCCTGAGCAGTTCTTC CASPREDAPEQFF TRBV7-2 TRBD2 TRBJ2-1 once
TGTGCCAGCAGGACGGGACAGAACACCGGGGAGCTGTTTTTT CASRTGQNTGELFF TRBV28 - TRBJ2-2 -
TGTGCCAGCAGTCGTCCTGCGGTGTCCAACACTGAAGCTTTCTTT CASSRPAVSNTEAFF TRBV6-2/TRBV6-3 - TRBJ1-1 -
TGTGCCAGCACGGGCGGGGCTCACTATGGCTACACCTTC CASTGGAHYGYTF TRBV6-5 - TRBJ1-2 -
TGCAGTGCTAGTCTTCCCGGGGGTGGCTATGGCTACACCTTC CSASLPGGGYGYTF TRBV20-1 - TRBJ1-2 -
TGTGCCTGGAGTTCGAGGGGCGGAGATACGCAGTATTTT CAWSSRGGDTQYF TRBV30 - TRBJ2-3 -
TGTGCCAGCAGCCCACCCTTAGGAGGCACTGAAGCTTTCTTT CASSPPLGGTEAFF TRBV25-1 - TRBJ1-1 -
TGTGCCAGCAGCTTAAGGGGGGATACCGGGACAGGCTACAAAGCTTTCTTT CASSLRGDTGTGYKAFF TRBV7-9 TRBD1 TRBJ1-1 -
TGTGCCGGGGGGCGGAGCTCCTACGAGCAGTACTTC CAGGRSSYEQYF TRBV2 - TRBJ2-7 -
TGTGCCAGCAGTCCATACACAGGGTTCTACGAGCAGTACTTC CASSPYTGFYEQYF TRBV27 - TRBJ2-7 -
TGTGCCTGGAGTGCTGGGGACTACTATGGCTACACCTTC CAWSAGDYYGYTF TRBV30 - TRBJ1-2 -
TGTGCCAGCAGTTACGAGGACAGGCTCGAGCAGTACTTC CASSYEDRLEQYF TRBV6-2/TRBV6-3 TRBD1 TRBJ2-7 -
TGCGCCAGCAGCCAAGAAGGGGGGAATCAGCCCCAGCATTTT CASSQEGGNQPQHF TRBV4-3 - TRBJ1-5 -
TGTGCCAGCAGTCTAAACTCGGGGGGCTATGGCTACACCTTC CASSLNSGGYGYTF TRBV27 - TRBJ1-2 -
TGTGCCATCAGCAATCAGTTCTACGAGCAGTACTTC CAISNQFYEQYF TRBV10-3 - TRBJ2-7 -
TGTGCCAGCAGCCGTGACTTCCCCAGCTCCTACGAGCAGTACTTC CASSRDFPSSYEQYF TRBV7-2 - TRBJ2-7 -
TGTGCCAGCAGTTTACGACTAGCGGGAGGGGGCGAGCAGTACTTC CASSLRLAGGGEQYF TRBV27 TRBD2 TRBJ2-7 -
TGTGCCAGCAGCTTAGTGGGCGGGAACACTGAAGCTTTCTTT CASSLVGGNTEAFF TRBV11-2 - TRBJ1-1 -
TGTGCCAGCAGCCAAGATGTCGCTTTCTTT CASSQDVAFF TRBV4-2 - TRBJ1-1 -
TGTGCCTGGAGTGTACTCGGGACGGGGTCTGGAAACACCATATATTTT CAWSVLGTGSGNTIYF TRBV30 - TRBJ1-3 few
TGTGCCAGCGGTAGAATCAATGAGCAGTTCTTC CASGRINEQFF TRBV6-5 - TRBJ2-1 once
TGTGCCAGCAGTTCCGCCTCCGCGGGGTTGGAAAACACCATATATTTT CASSSASAGLENTIYF TRBV28 - TRBJ1-3 -
TGTGCCAGCAGCCCGGGACAGGGGGGAGAGACCCAGTACTTC CASSPGQGGETQYF TRBV7-9 TRBD1 TRBJ2-5 -
TGTGCCAGCAGTCCGATGCACGGGGAGCTGTTTTTT CASSPMHGELFF TRBV6-2/TRBV6-3 - TRBJ2-2 -
TGTGCCAGTAGTGGGACTAGCGGGATCGGAGAGCAGTACTTC CASSGTSGIGEQYF TRBV19 TRBD2 TRBJ2-7 -
TGTGCCAGCAGCTTGAAGGCTAGCGGGACCCTTAATGAGCAGTTCTTC CASSLKASGTLNEQFF TRBV7-9 TRBD2 TRBJ2-1 -
TGTGCCTGGAGTGTACGAAGTAGCAATCAGCCCCAGCATTTT CAWSVRSSNQPQHF TRBV30 - TRBJ1-5 once
TGCGCCAGCAGGACCTCCCTTGGGCAGTACTTC CASRTSLGQYF TRBV10-2 - TRBJ2-7 once
TGTGCCAGCAGCTTCTCTCCCGGAGAGACTGAAGCTTTCTTT CASSFSPGETEAFF TRBV5-5 - TRBJ1-1 -
TGTGCCAGTAGTAGCGGGACAGCCTATGGCTACACCTTC CASSSGTAYGYTF TRBV19 TRBD1 TRBJ1-2 -